These 30 T cell receptor beta chains originate from one sample sequenced in a study of blood T cell repertoires in COVID-19. TCRdb keeps only in-frame clones here, not all; method: immunoSEQ multiplex PCR. The sample records fewer than 200,000 clones, about nine tenths being singletons. The sample taken for sequencing was peripheral blood. These receptors were obtained from a woman aged 55 to 70 who had recovered from COVID-19.

J is TRBJ1-6 and V is TRBV7-2, with D maybe TRBD1 (6 bases). Trimming left V 2 bases short and J 5 bases short, with 13 bases between. The CDR3 covers 16 residues. Looked up from germline, CDR1 is SGHTA and CDR2 is FQGNSA. The CDR3, as DNA: TGTGCCAGCAGCTTAACACAGGGTCTCAATAATTCACCCCTCCACTTT. Amino acids: CASSLTQGLNNSPLHF.

The genes are TRBV19 and TRBJ1-2; 7 bases map to TRBD1. Germline V CDR1 and CDR2: LNHDA, SQIVND (reference sequence). The length of the CDR3 is 12 residues. V trimming: 5 bases; J trimming: 7 bases; junction bases outside the gene matches: 4. The chain's CDR3 is CASSLGQVGYTF. The CDR3 DNA reads as TGTGCCAGTAGTCTAGGACAGGTTGGCTACACCTTC.

Only one count was recorded for this clone. This sequence joins TRBV27 and TRBJ1-5, with D possibly matching TRBD1 (6 bases). The length of the CDR3 is 17 residues. The V gene lost 5 bases and the J gene lost 0 bases, with 17 bases spanning the gap. The germline V gene has CDR1 MNHEY and CDR2 SMNVEV (reference sequence). CDR3 region: CASSPGQLTYSNQPQHF. The CDR3 DNA reads TGTGCCAGCAGTCCGGGACAACTGACTTATAGCAATCAGCCCCAGCATTTT.

V usage is TRBV12-3 or TRBV12-4 and J usage is TRBJ2-7; 10 nucleotides align to TRBD1. The CDR3 runs 13 residues. V shed 4 bases, J shed 3 bases, and the junction held 0 bases outside the gene matches. CDR3 nucleotides: TGTGCCAGCAGTTGGACAGGGGGCTACGAGCAGTACTTC. The encoded protein is CASSWTGGYEQYF.

This rearrangement joins TRBV5-1 to TRBJ1-3; 7 nucleotides agree with TRBD1. Germline values: CDR1 SGHRS, CDR2 YFSETQ. This CDR3 has 16 residues. Unmatched junction bases numbered 8, after V lost 3 bases and J lost 2 bases. CDR3 protein: CASSSTGFRAGNTIYF. The CDR3 bases are TGCGCCAGCAGCTCGACAGGGTTTAGAGCTGGAAACACCATATATTTT.

This clone was observed once. V usage is TRBV10-3 and J usage is TRBJ2-3; TRBD2 is a possible D gene (7 bases). Germline V CDR1 and CDR2: ENHRY, SYGVKD. The CDR3 runs to 16 residues. Trimming cost V 2 bases and J 0 bases, with 12 bases left between them. The CDR3 DNA reads as TGTGCCATCAGTGAGGGGGAGGGGGGGAGCACAGATACGCAGTATTTT. Its translation: CAISEGEGGSTDTQYF.

The chain combines TRBV5-1 with TRBJ1-2, with 11 bases fitting TRBD1. CDR1 SGHRS and CDR2 YFSETQ come from the germline V gene. CDR3 length: 14 residues. Unmatched junction bases numbered 6, after V lost 3 bases and J lost 8 bases. As DNA, the CDR3 is TGCGCCAGCAGCTCCCGGGACAGGGGGTCCGGCTACACCTTC. This codes for CASSSRDRGSGYTF.

This clone came up a few times. The rearrangement links TRBV29-1 to TRBJ2-1, with TRBD1 matching 8 bases. This CDR3 region has 14 residues. The V gene end was trimmed by 7 bases and the J gene end by 6 bases; junction bases not matched to a gene: 11. CDR1 and CDR2 (germline): SQVTM, ANQGSEA. CDR3 sequence: CSAFGQGVINEQFF. The CDR3 coding sequence is TGCAGCGCTTTCGGACAGGGAGTAATCAATGAGCAGTTCTTC.

This clone came up a few times. V is TRBV6-1 and J is TRBJ2-5; 10 bases line up with TRBD2. The CDR3 spans 14 residues. Germline CDR1 and CDR2: MNHNS and SASEGT. The V segment lost 3 bases and the J segment 7 bases; nucleotides outside the gene matches: 5. This CDR3 reads CASSDRASGGTQYF. DNA for the CDR3: TGTGCCAGCAGTGATAGGGCTAGCGGGGGGACCCAGTACTTC.

The chain has TRBV19 and TRBJ1-2, with 12 nucleotides matching TRBD1. Germline V gene data show CDR1 as LNHDA and CDR2 as SQIVND (reference sequence). The CDR3 runs to 16 residues. V was clipped by 6 bases and J by 3 bases; unmatched bases: 8. The CDR3 DNA reads as TGTGCCAGTAGACTACGGGACAGGGGGCCTGACTATGGCTACACCTTC. Translating it yields CASRLRDRGPDYGYTF.

This clone was found once. For the CDR3, the DNA is TGTGCCAGCAGTCGCCTCGAGCGTGGCTACACCTTC. It yields the protein CASSRLERGYTF. The chain links TRBV28 to TRBJ1-2; D gene unclear. Trimming left V 5 bases short and J 7 bases short, with 11 bases between. Germline loops: CDR1 MDHEN, CDR2 SYDVKM. This CDR3 has 12 residues.

The rearrangement uses TRBV28 and TRBJ1-6, with 12 bases aligning to TRBD1. The CDR3 length is 15 residues. V shed 8 bases, J shed 10 bases, and the junction held 9 bases outside the gene matches. Per the germline V gene, CDR1 is MDHEN and CDR2 is SYDVKM. CDR3 region: CASGTGGRSGSPLHF. The CDR3 DNA is TGTGCCAGCGGGACAGGGGGCCGTTCCGGGTCACCCCTCCACTTT.

The chain recombines TRBV2 with TRBJ1-5; D perhaps matches TRBD1 (6 bases). This CDR3 region has 13 residues. Germline V lookup: CDR1 SNHLY, CDR2 FYNNEI. V gave up 7 bases and J gave up 4 bases, with 11 bases separating them. This chain's CDR3 is CASKSQGNQPQHF. Here the CDR3 DNA reads TGTGCCAGCAAATCACAGGGTAATCAGCCCCAGCATTTT.

The chain links TRBV9 to TRBJ2-1; no reliable D call. V gave up 9 bases and J gave up 0 bases, with 10 bases separating them. Germline CDR1 reads SGDLS; CDR2 reads YYNGEE. The CDR3 has 13 amino acids. The CDR3 DNA follows: TGTGCCACCGAGCGCCTCTCCTACAATGAGCAGTTCTTC. Its protein is CATERLSYNEQFF.

This CDR3 is CASSSDRDTEAFF. In DNA, the CDR3 is TGTGCCAGCAGCTCGGACAGAGACACTGAAGCTTTCTTT. The genes are TRBV11-2 and TRBJ1-1; tentatively, D is TRBD1 (6 bases). The germline V and J ends were trimmed by 4 bases and 3 bases, with 9 bases remaining between them. Germline V gene data show CDR1 as SGHAT and CDR2 as FQNNGV. The CDR3 contains 13 residues. Using reference TRBV11-2 and TRBJ1-1 for the parts outside the CDR3, the full variable domain is EAGVAQSPRYKIIEKRQSVAFWCNPISGHATLYWYQQILGQGPKLLIQFQNNGVVDDSQLPKDRFSAERLKGVDSTLKIQPAKLEDSAVYLCASSSDRDTEAFFGQGTRLTVV.

This chain uses TRBV2 with TRBJ1-2; tentative D call: TRBD1 (5 bases). This CDR3 region has 13 residues. From germline, CDR1 is SNHLY and CDR2 FYNNEI. The ends were cut back, 4 bases at V and 8 bases at J, with 14 bases in the middle. CDR3 loop: CASSGGDHRGYTF. The CDR3 DNA reads as TGTGCCAGCAGTGGGGGGGACCATAGGGGCTACACCTTC.

The chain carries TRBV7-9 and TRBJ2-3, with 8 bases fitting TRBD2. After removal of 5 bases from V and 3 bases from J, the junction contained 7 bases not matched to a gene. Germline V gives CDR1 SEHNR, CDR2 FQNEAQ (reference sequence). CDR3 length: 15 residues. CDR3 amino acids: CASSRTGGGTDTQYF. The CDR3 DNA follows: TGTGCCAGCAGCCGGACGGGCGGGGGGACAGATACGCAGTATTTT.

As DNA, the CDR3 is TGTGCCAGCAGCCAAGAGGGGGCAGGTATGAACACTGAAGCTTTCTTT. This translates into CASSQEGAGMNTEAFF. The chain uses TRBV4-2 and TRBJ1-1, with D possibly matching TRBD1 (6 bases). Germline loops: CDR1 LGHNA, CDR2 YNFKEQ. V was cut by 0 bases and J by 0 bases, with 11 bases left in between. The CDR3 contains 16 residues.

The chain has TRBV10-3 and TRBJ1-6, with D uncertain. V lost 0 bases and J 7 bases, leaving 10 bases between the germline ends. There are 15 residues in the CDR3. CDR1 and CDR2 from the germline V gene are ENHRY and SYGVKD. CDR3: CAISESRVGNSPLHF. The CDR3 region has the DNA TGTGCCATCAGTGAGTCGCGGGTTGGCAATTCACCCCTCCACTTT.

In this sample, this clone turned up once. J is TRBJ1-2 and V is TRBV6-2 or TRBV6-3, with TRBD1 identical over 7 bases. With 2 bases clipped from V and 4 bases from J, the junction kept 10 bases outside the gene matches. This CDR3 spans 16 amino acids. Germline loops: CDR1 MNHEY, CDR2 SVGEGT. CDR3 sequence reads: CASSYEGGKEGYGYTF. The DNA of the CDR3 is TGTGCCAGCAGTTACGAAGGGGGCAAAGAGGGCTATGGCTACACCTTC.

J is TRBJ1-1 and V is TRBV19; D perhaps matches TRBD1 (6 bases). There are 16 residues in the CDR3. The germline V gene encodes CDR1 LNHDA and CDR2 SQIVND (reference sequence). Trimming removed 3 bases from V and 5 bases from J, with 19 bases in between. The DNA for the CDR3 is TGTGCCAGTAGTATCCATGGTGCAGGGGCCGGGACTGAAGCTTTCTTT. Translation: CASSIHGAGAGTEAFF.

V is TRBV9 and J is TRBJ1-2; a possible D gene is TRBD1 (5 bases). V gave up 0 bases and J gave up 8 bases, with 11 bases separating them. This CDR3 is 13 amino acids long. Germline CDR1 is SGDLS and CDR2 is YYNGEE. CDR3 DNA: TGTGCCAGCAGCGTAGAGGCGGGGACCGGCTACACCTTC. It specifies CASSVEAGTGYTF.

This rearrangement joins TRBV27 to TRBJ2-1, with D perhaps TRBD2 (6 bases). Trimming shortened V by 1 base and J by 0 bases, and 10 bases separated the two germline ends. This CDR3 has 16 residues. Germline V gene sequence: CDR1 MNHEY, CDR2 SMNVEV (reference sequence). The CDR3 nucleotides read TGTGCCAGCAGTTTATTTGGGGGGAACTCCTACAATGAGCAGTTCTTC. Its translation: CASSLFGGNSYNEQFF.

The chain employs TRBV5-1 and TRBJ2-7; 9 bases map to TRBD1. Germline values: CDR1 SGHRS, CDR2 YFSETQ. The CDR3 totals 16 residues. J gave up 4 bases and V 5 bases, and 13 bases lay outside the gene matches. The CDR3: CASRPELGDRAYEQYF. CDR3 nucleotides: TGCGCCAGCAGGCCCGAACTGGGGGACAGGGCTTACGAGCAGTACTTC.

The genes are TRBV4-1 and TRBJ1-4, with a tentative D call TRBD1 (5 bases). The germline gives CDR1 MGHRA, CDR2 YSYEKL. V was trimmed by 4 bases and J by 7 bases, leaving 16 bases between them. The CDR3 consists of 15 residues. The CDR3: CASSLLRAGGEKLFF. The CDR3 DNA follows: TGCGCCAGCAGCCTACTACGTGCGGGGGGTGAAAAACTGTTTTTT.

The chain links TRBV4-1 to TRBJ2-7; D ambiguous. The CDR3 is 13 amino acids. Germline CDR1 reads MGHRA; CDR2 reads YSYEKL. V lost 5 bases to trimming and J lost 0 bases, with 8 bases between them. CDR3 DNA sequence: TGCGCCAGCAGCTCCCCCAGCTCCTACGAGCAGTACTTC. Translation: CASSSPSSYEQYF.

The J gene is TRBJ1-4, the V gene TRBV28, with D uncertain. Trimming cost V 2 bases and J 5 bases, with 3 bases left between them. Germline V gene sequence: CDR1 MDHEN, CDR2 SYDVKM. The CDR3 spans 12 residues. For the CDR3, the DNA is TGTGCCAGCAGTTTACTCAATGAAAAACTGTTTTTT. Protein: CASSLLNEKLFF.

This clone was detected once. V gene TRBV5-4 combines with J gene TRBJ2-7, with a tentative D call TRBD1 (5 bases). Germline V gene data show CDR1 as SGHNT and CDR2 as YYREEE (reference sequence). Trimming cost V 6 bases and J 6 bases, with 10 bases left between them. The CDR3 covers 11 residues. The CDR3 coding sequence is TGTGCCAGCACGCAGGGATTCGAGCAGTACTTC. Residues: CASTQGFEQYF.

The rearrangement links TRBV7-9 to TRBJ2-5; 13 nucleotides line up with TRBD2. V gave up 2 bases and J gave up 5 bases; unmatched junction bases: 5. The CDR3 extends over 16 amino acids. CDR1 is SEHNR, CDR2 FQNEAQ, per germline (reference sequence). CDR3: CASSLSGLAGAETQYF. In DNA, the CDR3 is TGTGCCAGCAGCTTAAGCGGACTAGCGGGGGCTGAGACCCAGTACTTC.

Only one count was recorded for this clone. The genes are TRBV6-2 or TRBV6-3 and TRBJ1-1; D might be TRBD1 (6 bases). V was cut by 0 bases and J by 14 bases, with 16 bases left in between. The CDR3 consists of 13 residues. Germline V lookup: CDR1 MNHEY, CDR2 SVGEGT. The CDR3 DNA reads TGTGCCAGCAGTTACTCGGGCGCCAGGGGAGTATTCTTT. Translated, it gives CASSYSGARGVFF.